A single sample is the source of the 19 T cell receptor beta chains below, sequenced in a study of shared T cell receptors in the human thymus. Generated by immunoSEQ multiplex PCR, the TCRdb table keeps only in-frame clones and is missing some. The sample shows over 650,000 clones, approximately 89% of them seen only once. The sample also formed part of further work on human thymus T cells.

The source material was thymocytes. Source of these receptors: a boy in the first two years of life with a congenital heart defect.

V gene TRBV2 combines with J gene TRBJ1-1, with a tentative D call TRBD1 (6 bases). From germline, CDR1 is SNHLY and CDR2 FYNNEI. V lost 2 bases and J lost 8, with 9 bases in between. The CDR3 has 12 residues. This CDR3 reads CASSEIQGEAFF. CDR3 DNA sequence: TGTGCCAGCAGTGAAATACAGGGCGAAGCTTTCTTT.

This chain joins TRBV5-6 and TRBJ2-7; TRBD1 might be the D (5 bases). The length of the CDR3 is 15 residues. Trimming took off 1 base at V and 2 bases at J, with 13 bases between the two ends. CDR1 and CDR2 from the germline V gene are SGHDT and YYEEEE. The CDR3 DNA sequence: TGTGCCAGCAGCTTGTCTCGGACACAAACCTACGAGCAGTACTTC. It encodes CASSLSRTQTYEQYF.

The genes are TRBV15 and TRBJ2-7; D uncertain. The CDR3 sequence is 15 residues long. The V end lost 2 bases, the J end lost 6 bases, and 17 bases lay between the germline ends. Germline lookup yields CDR1 LNHNV and CDR2 YYDKDF (reference sequence). The CDR3 loop reads CATSRSLWVGSEQYF. The CDR3 region has the DNA TGTGCCACCAGCAGATCACTATGGGTCGGGTCCGAGCAGTACTTC.

The chain carries TRBV19 and TRBJ2-7, with D maybe TRBD1 (6 bases). Germline V gene data show CDR1 as LNHDA and CDR2 as SQIVND (reference sequence). The CDR3 loop spans 12 amino acids. The V and J ends lost 6 bases and 11 bases respectively, with 17 bases between them. The CDR3: CASRGTGKDKYF. The DNA of the CDR3 is TGTGCCAGTAGAGGAACAGGGAAGGATAAGTACTTC.

This sequence joins TRBV5-8 and TRBJ2-7; unclear D gene. The ends were cut back, 0 bases at V and 2 bases at J, with 9 bases in the middle. CDR1 is SGHTS, CDR2 YDEGEE, per germline. The CDR3 has 14 residues. As DNA, the CDR3 is TGTGCCAGCAGCTTGGGAGGAGTTCCCTACGAGCAGTACTTC. Translation: CASSLGGVPYEQYF.

This rearrangement joins TRBV28 to TRBJ2-3; D unclear. Germline values: CDR1 MDHEN, CDR2 SYDVKM. This CDR3 is built from 15 residues. Trimming pared 3 bases from V and 6 bases from J, leaving 16 bases between. The CDR3 DNA sequence: TGTGCCAGCAGTTTTGGAGAGATCGATACGGATACGCAGTATTTT. As protein: CASSFGEIDTDTQYF.

CDR3 protein: CATSYRTGATDTQYF. CDR3 DNA: TGTGCCACCAGCTACCGGACAGGGGCCACAGATACGCAGTATTTT. The chain uses TRBV15 and TRBJ2-3; 9 nucleotides match TRBD1. The CDR3 is 15 residues long. Unmatched junction bases numbered 5, after V lost 5 bases and J lost 2 bases. CDR1 is LNHNV and CDR2 is YYDKDF in the germline V gene (reference sequence). The whole variable domain, remainder taken from reference TRBV15 and TRBJ2-3, is DAMVIQNPRYQVTQFGKPVTLSCSQTLNHNVMYWYQQKSSQAPKLLFHYYDKDFNNEADTPDNFQSRRPNTSFCFLDIRSPGLGDTAMYLCATSYRTGATDTQYFGPGTRLTVL.

V gene TRBV10-1 combines with J gene TRBJ1-5; 7 bases agree with TRBD1. Germline values: CDR1 WNHNN, CDR2 SYGVQD (reference sequence). This CDR3 contains 13 residues. J gave up 2 bases and V 8 bases, and 3 bases lay outside the gene matches. The CDR3, as DNA: TGCGCCAGCCGACAGGGTCGCAATCAGCCCCAGCATTTT. It translates to CASRQGRNQPQHF.

This chain joins TRBV19 and TRBJ2-7; D may be TRBD2 (6 bases). Germline V CDR1 and CDR2: LNHDA, SQIVND (reference sequence). V was clipped by 8 bases and J by 4 bases, with 21 bases between them. The CDR3 runs to 15 residues. This CDR3 is CASAPKVRLGYEQYF. CDR3 in DNA: TGTGCCAGTGCCCCAAAGGTGAGACTAGGATACGAGCAGTACTTC.

The chain joins TRBV25-1 to TRBJ2-7, with D perhaps matching TRBD1 (6 bases). V was cut by 6 bases and J by 2 bases, with 11 bases left in between. The CDR3 loop spans 13 amino acids. Per germline, CDR1 MGHDK and CDR2 SYGVNS. The CDR3 spells CASSTGKAYEQYF. The DNA of the CDR3 is TGTGCCAGCAGCACAGGGAAGGCCTACGAGCAGTACTTC.

The chain couples TRBV11-2 to TRBJ1-1, with TRBD1 matching 8 bases. V lost 5 bases, J lost 3 bases, and 5 bases stayed unmatched. The CDR3 covers 14 residues. The germline gives CDR1 SGHAT, CDR2 FQNNGV. DNA for the CDR3: TGTGCCAGCAGCCCCAGGGGGCTTGACACTGAAGCTTTCTTT. Its protein product is CASSPRGLDTEAFF.

This chain joins TRBV14 and TRBJ2-5, with TRBD2 matching 9 bases. From germline, CDR1 is SGHDN and CDR2 FVKESK. With V trimmed by 4 bases and J by 1 base, 16 bases remained unmatched. The CDR3 has 19 amino acids. This CDR3 is CASSLRAGGPRGGQETQYF. CDR3 nucleotides: TGTGCCAGCAGCCTGAGGGCGGGAGGGCCCAGAGGTGGCCAAGAGACCCAGTACTTC.

The chain carries TRBV14 and TRBJ2-7; 8 nucleotides agree with TRBD1. This CDR3 spans 15 amino acids. V trimming: 2 bases; J trimming: 5 bases; junction bases outside the gene matches: 8. Germline values: CDR1 SGHDN, CDR2 FVKESK. The CDR3 nucleotides are TGTGCCAGCAGCCAATTCCGGACAGGGAGCGACGAGCAGTACTTC. This codes for CASSQFRTGSDEQYF.

The V gene is TRBV12-5, the J gene TRBJ2-7; TRBD2 might be the D (5 bases). The germline V and J ends were trimmed by 1 base and 5 bases, with 18 bases remaining between them. The length of the CDR3 is 16 residues. Germline V gives CDR1 LGHNT, CDR2 FRNRAP. The CDR3 nucleotides read TGTGCTAGTGGTTTGGACGCCGGGATGAAACGCAACGAGCAGTACTTC. Translated: CASGLDAGMKRNEQYF.

The rearrangement joins TRBV7-6 to TRBJ1-5, with a possible D match to TRBD1 (6 bases). Trimming removed 3 bases from V and 6 bases from J, with 15 bases in between. Germline V CDR1 and CDR2: SGHVS, FNYEAQ. The CDR3 is 15 amino acids. The CDR3 DNA is TGTGCCAGCAGCTTGAAGCCAGGGGTGGGTCAGCCCCAGCATTTT. This translates into CASSLKPGVGQPQHF.

The chain carries TRBV7-2 and TRBJ2-7; TRBD2 aligns across 10 bases. Germline trimming cut 0 bases from V and 3 bases from J; bases unmatched to any gene: 5. The CDR3 is 16 amino acids. Germline CDR1 is SGHTA and CDR2 is FQGNSA. The CDR3, as DNA: TGTGCCAGCAGCTTAGCGAGGCTAGCGGGAGTCTACGAGCAGTACTTC. Translated: CASSLARLAGVYEQYF.

The chain links TRBV29-1 to TRBJ2-5; D remains unclear. V lost 5 bases to trimming and J lost 2 bases, with 18 bases between them. CDR1 and CDR2 from the germline V gene are SQVTM and ANQGSEA. CDR3 size: 15 residues. The CDR3 here is CSVSPSSRRQETQYF. The CDR3 region has the DNA TGCAGCGTTTCCCCCTCGAGTCGGAGACAAGAGACCCAGTACTTC.

The chain is built from TRBV27 and TRBJ2-1; 10 positions match TRBD1. With V trimmed by 5 bases and J by 0 bases, 19 bases remained unmatched. The CDR3 runs 21 residues. CDR1 and CDR2 (germline): MNHEY, SMNVEV (reference sequence). CDR3 sequence reads: CASSPILGTGVYLSSYNEQFF. CDR3 nucleotide sequence: TGTGCCAGCAGTCCAATACTGGGGACAGGGGTTTACTTGAGCTCCTACAATGAGCAGTTCTTC.

A remark on this clone: The junction does not match germline at one end; this may be a read error. This rearrangement joins TRBV12-5 to TRBJ2-7; tentative D call: TRBD1 (6 bases). CDR1 is LGHNT and CDR2 is FRNRAP in the germline V gene. The CDR3 has 13 amino acids. The CDR3 region is CASGGGYSYEQHF. CDR3 DNA: TGTGCTAGTGGTGGGGGCTACTCCTACGAGCAGCACTTC.